This TCR beta chain was observed in a study of CD8+ T cells in alopecia areata. Study-wide results and caveats: Patients shared TCRs less clearly than mice did, possibly for HLA-related reasons. Scalp sequencing also captures normal skin's resident alphabeta T cells.

In the case of this clone: What it recognizes is unknown.

Sampling of alopecia areata patients yielded lesional scalp punch biopsies as well as peripheral blood. The CDR3 sequence is 17 residues long. After removal of 0 bases from V and 7 bases from J, the junction contained 9 bases not matched to a gene. Germline CDR1 reads SGHDN; CDR2 reads FVKESK. It was cDNA, reverse transcribed from extracted RNA, that served as the sequencing template. Assay used: immunoSEQ multiplex PCR; TCRdb lists only in-frame clones, some missing. The top ten hold approximately 13% of the sample, which has 15,000 to 16,000 clones, about three fifths seen once. This clonotype was sampled from a human donor with alopecia areata. The chain has TRBV14 and TRBJ2-1; 10 bases are shared with TRBD2. The material sequenced was skin. CDR3 DNA sequence: TGTGCCAGCAGCCAAGATCGACCGGGACTAGCGTGGAATGAGCAGTTCTTC. Translation: CASSQDRPGLAWNEQFF.